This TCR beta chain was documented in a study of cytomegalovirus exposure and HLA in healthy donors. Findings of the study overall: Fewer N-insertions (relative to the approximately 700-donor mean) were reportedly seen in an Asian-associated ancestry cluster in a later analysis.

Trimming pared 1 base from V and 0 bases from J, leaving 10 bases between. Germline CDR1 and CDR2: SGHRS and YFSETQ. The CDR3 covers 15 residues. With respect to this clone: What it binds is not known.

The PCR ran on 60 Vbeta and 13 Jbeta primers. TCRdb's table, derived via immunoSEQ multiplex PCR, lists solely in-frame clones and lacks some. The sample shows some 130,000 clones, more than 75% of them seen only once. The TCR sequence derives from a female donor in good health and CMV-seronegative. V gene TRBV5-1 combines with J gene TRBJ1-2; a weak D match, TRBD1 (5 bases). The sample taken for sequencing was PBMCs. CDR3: CASSLQGPSNYGYTF. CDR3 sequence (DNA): TGCGCCAGCAGCTTGCAGGGCCCTTCTAACTATGGCTACACCTTC.